What follows are 8 T cell receptor beta chains derived from one specimen sequenced in a study of spatial heterogeneity in lung cancer. Study-level results: Tumoral mutation counts were tracked by counts of expanded intratumoral alpha and beta TCRs.

Time point defined: sample taken at primary tumor resection. These receptors have no identified antigens. Each CDR3 protein is one row after TCRdb ran MiXCR on the 5' RACE reads. The data show around 100,000 distinct CDR3 sequences, with 4% to 4.5% seen just once and 21% held by the top ten. The sample was lung tumor tissue, taken at surgery. These receptors were obtained from a male donor with early-stage non-small cell lung cancer.

In its sample, this clonotype was seen many times. This CDR3 is CASSPDGVEGEKLFF. The DNA for the CDR3 is TGTGCCAGCAGCCCCGATGGAGTAGAGGGTGAAAAACTGTTTTTT. The chain employs TRBV7-6 and TRBJ1-4; D call uncertain. V was shortened by 5 bases and J by 7 bases, with 17 bases between the two germline ends. Germline V gene sequence: CDR1 SGHVS, CDR2 FNYEAQ. The length of the CDR3 is 15 residues.

In its sample, this clonotype was seen many times. The chain recombines TRBV5-1 with TRBJ1-2, with 8 bases aligning to TRBD1. Losses at the gene ends were 4 bases for V and 7 bases for J; bases not matched to a gene: 3. Germline V gene data show CDR1 as SGHRS and CDR2 as YFSETQ. CDR3 length: 12 amino acids. CDR3 loop: CASSPGQGGYTF. CDR3 DNA sequence: TGCGCCAGCAGCCCCGGACAGGGTGGCTACACCTTC.

This clonotype appeared a few times. The chain combines TRBV4-1 with TRBJ2-7, with D possibly being TRBD2 (5 bases). The V end was cut by 2 bases, the J end by 3 bases, with 14 bases between. Germline V CDR1 and CDR2: MGHRA, YSYEKL. The CDR3 is 15 amino acids. CDR3 residues: CASSQPTRGNYEQYF. CDR3 bases: TGCGCCAGCAGCCAACCTACTCGGGGAAACTACGAGCAGTACTTC.

The gene calls are TRBV5-1 and TRBJ2-3, with 9 bases matching TRBD2. The V segment lost 1 base and the J segment 3 bases; nucleotides outside the gene matches: 9. The CDR3 consists of 17 residues. In germline, CDR1 is SGHRS, CDR2 YFSETQ. CDR3 bases: TGCGCCAGCAGCTTGAACCTAGCGGGACCCGTGACAGATACGCAGTATTTT. This encodes CASSLNLAGPVTDTQYF.

The V gene is TRBV5-1, the J gene TRBJ2-6; D ambiguous. Germline lookup yields CDR1 SGHRS and CDR2 YFSETQ. CDR3 length: 13 residues. Between the trimmed V and J ends, which lost 5 bases and 4 bases, there was a span of 7 bases. The CDR3: CASRPAGANVLTF. The CDR3 DNA reads as TGCGCCAGCAGGCCGGCAGGGGCCAACGTCCTGACTTTC.

In this sample, this clonotype turned up many times. The chain recombines TRBV5-1 with TRBJ2-5, with 9 bases that match TRBD1. The V segment lost 5 bases and the J segment 2 bases; nucleotides outside the gene matches: 4. CDR1 and CDR2 from the germline V gene are SGHRS and YFSETQ. The CDR3 has 14 residues. The CDR3 sequence: CASRGQGLQETQYF. DNA of the CDR3: TGCGCCAGCAGGGGACAGGGACTTCAAGAGACCCAGTACTTC.

This sequence joins TRBV7-9 and TRBJ2-5; no definite D call. Germline CDR1 reads SEHNR; CDR2 reads FQNEAQ (reference sequence). V lost 1 base to trimming and J lost 4 bases, with 4 bases between them. The CDR3 is made up of 12 amino acids. The CDR3 DNA is TGTGCCAGCAGCTTAGAGGCAGAGACCCAGTACTTC. Amino acid sequence: CASSLEAETQYF. The entire variable domain, with the rest obtained from reference TRBV7-9 and TRBJ2-5, is as follows: DTGVSQNPRHKITKRGQNVTFRCDPISEHNRLYWYRQTLGQGPEFLTYFQNEAQLEKSRLLSDRFSAERPKGSFSTLEIQRTEQGDSAMYLCASSLEAETQYFGPGTRLLVL.

The CDR3 bases are TGTGCCAGTACTCGGGACTCGAATACGCAGTATTTT. Encoded protein: CASTRDSNTQYF. V and J are TRBV7-8 and TRBJ2-3; D possibly corresponds to TRBD2 (6 bases). Germline CDR1 and CDR2: SGHVS and FQNEAQ. Trimming shortened V by 9 bases and J by 7 bases, and 14 bases separated the two germline ends. The CDR3 has 12 amino acids.